What follows is one TCR beta chain and its context. It has no known antigen specificity. No quality values exist for individual bases; no much larger clone is one base distant. From a lookup of the germline V gene, CDR1 and CDR2 are SGHTS and YDEGEE. From its cysteine to its phenylalanine, the CDR3 spans 14 amino acids. Only CDR3 DNA remains: 42 bases, in frame from the first base. V is cut by 4 bases and J by 5 bases, and the space between the germline ends is 15 bases. The sample originates from a study of cytomegalovirus exposure and HLA in healthy donors (dated by TCRdb to about 2017). At the level of the whole study: An earlier analysis of 587 of the donors reported about 300 Gb of sequence data and 117 million unique TCR beta sequences obtained from 180 million or so T cells. In addition to the first cohort of several hundred subjects, a separate validation cohort of 120 different subjects was used. The later analysis used no new phenotypic data to find candidate immune exposures, relying instead on TCR beta sequences and their occurrence across donors. Every discovery cohort repertoire had been produced on one sequencing platform. Five DR-DQ haplotypes were treated as single units for association and clustering because of strong linkage in the cohort. Typing coverage differed by locus: A, B, C, DRB1 and DQB1 were typed in about 620-630 donors, DQA1 in 522, DPA1 in around 610, and DPB1 in 472. Of the 300 to 500 genotyped donors, 81% were placed in the genetic ancestry cluster associated with self-reported Caucasian donors. The T cell repertoires of around 730 subjects were profiled by immunosequencing and related to cytomegalovirus serostatus. Among some 400 genotyped donors of the cohort, an average of about 240,000 unique TCR beta nucleotide sequences were sequenced per donor, roughly a sixth of them non-productive. The study was designed to test whether signatures of past pathogen exposure could be identified by cataloging public T cell receptors. Alongside the repertoire data, information on donor age, sex, ethnicity and CMV serostatus was compiled. To predict cytomegalovirus infection status, the study combined high-throughput TCR immunosequencing, statistical association of individual TCRs with disease status, and machine learning. HLA typing covered class I and class II loci at four-digit resolution. An early release covering roughly 600 HLA-typed donors comprised 250 to 350 gigabases of sequencing data and 85 million to 100 million unique TCR sequences. To decide whether each TCR beta V gene segment behaved as functional or pseudogenic, an earlier analysis of some 600 of the donors relied on high-throughput TCR beta sequencing. To study patterns of TCR occurrence, a later analysis re-analyzed previously published TCR beta repertoires from around 670 donors and added high-resolution HLA genotyping. A later genetic analysis took genome-wide SNP genotypes for about 65% of the roughly 670 donors and used that subset as a discovery cohort. Broader findings and caveats from the paper: A group of highly shared sequence variants was considered likely to be a technical artifact of the sequencing pipeline. Because counts were too low, 15 to 20 rarely observed V segments, including chromosome 9 orphons, were excluded from the earlier analysis of roughly 580 of the donors. Compared with equally common non-associated chains, HLA-associated TCR beta chains in a later analysis were more clonally expanded and had lower generation probabilities. Linkage disequilibrium might explain the correlated functional status among segregating V segments, but an unknown experimental factor could not be excluded. While some public TCRs were present in many individuals, most TCR sequences turned up only very rarely across donors. In vitro tests confirmed that a few of the cytomegalovirus-associated TCR beta chains recognize cytomegalovirus antigens. V-gene and J-gene trimming of TCR beta chains was associated with a missense DCLRE1C variant in a later genetic analysis, and the association was replicated in an independent cohort. CMV serostatus was the only immune exposure information available for the cohort. The authors suggested that the approach could potentially be extended to other disease states and immunological phenotypes. According to a later genetic analysis, donors in an Asian-associated ancestry cluster had fewer N-insertions in productive TCRs than the approximately 630-donor mean. In the study, about 150 TCR beta chains were listed as associated with cytomegalovirus. In a later analysis, the rate of TCR association differed among HLA loci, with DRB1 alleles having the most associated TCRs and HLA-C alleles having the fewest. According to a later analysis, parvovirus B19, influenza, CMV and Epstein-Barr virus appeared linked to several top co-occurrence clusters. The classifier was reported to diagnose cytomegalovirus status with high specificity and sensitivity in both the original and validation cohorts. Broadly in line with IMGT annotations, most TCR beta V segments showed up in productive rearrangements about 87% or about 30% of the time in an earlier analysis of about 500 of the donors. The presence/absence analyses assumed that sequencing depth was roughly uniform across donors, and that assumption may not be true. Assigning TCR associations to individual alleles was difficult when HLA alleles, especially DR and DQ, strongly co-occurred. Some IMGT-functional V segments, including TRBV6-2 and TRBV6-3, could not be distinguished by the 87-base-pair reads and were therefore excluded. A later analysis found that most CMV-associated TCR beta chains appeared HLA-restricted, with HLA associations seemingly driven largely by CMV exposure. Because HLA typing was unavailable for some donors at each locus, only the typed subset was used in association tests. Only TCR beta chains were sequenced in this cohort, and the absence of alpha or paired-chain data limited detectable features. A further reported finding was that TCR beta sequences accurately predicted the HLA-A and HLA-B alleles for most subjects in the first cohort. A later analysis associated roughly 17,000 TCR beta sequences with specific HLA alleles at a false discovery rate of 0.05.

The cohort was made up of roughly 670 healthy bone marrow donors. At the time of sampling, every cohort member was nominally healthy, though immune exposures that went unrecorded were likely present. The donor was CMV seropositive and belonged to the group of more than 250 seropositive cohort members. A peripheral blood sample was collected from each donor, and TCR beta sequencing was performed on peripheral blood mononuclear cells. The Qiagen DNeasy Blood Extraction Kit was used to extract genomic DNA from the blood cell samples. The library was produced with the immunoSEQ multiplex PCR assay. For the multiplex PCR, a mixture combining 60 forward primers for TCR Vbeta segments and 13 reverse primers for TCR Jbeta segments was used. A multiplex PCR assay on genomic DNA amplified the CDR3 region of rearranged TCR beta genes. The amplified TCR beta libraries were sequenced on the Illumina HiSeq System as 87-base-pair reads. Concerning the study's data processing: A later analysis tallied around 87 million unique TCR beta chains across the 666 repertoires, and around 12 million of those chains were shared by two or more donors. A nearest-neighbor algorithm error-corrected the raw reads and collapsed the reads into unique sequences, merging closely related sequences to remove PCR and sequencing errors. Alignment of CDR3 sequences to IMGT reference sequences was used to assign V, D and J gene segments. For a sequence to be retained, at least a six-nucleotide match to both a V gene segment and a J gene segment was required. A rearrangement was called productive if the CDR3 had no stop codons and remained in frame with V and J, and every other rearrangement was called non-productive. CDR3 was defined according to IMGT convention as the region running from the second conserved V-encoded cysteine to the conserved J-encoded phenylalanine. In an earlier analysis of around 540 of the donors, sequences lacking an unambiguous match to a single V gene segment were excluded. An earlier analysis of 587 of the donors classified V segments as functional when productive rearrangements were above 56.7% and as segregating when the standard deviation between donors was above 5%. A statistical classification framework was built for diagnosing cytomegalovirus status from the catalog of TCR beta chain sequences. In a later analysis, V and J genes were assigned by comparing TCR nucleotide sequences against IMGT/GENE-DB human TR gene sequences. Using the TCRdist pipeline, a later analysis assigned CDR3 sequences along with most-parsimonious VDJ recombination scenarios. A later analysis defined each TCR beta chain by its CDR3 amino acid sequence plus V-gene family, and excluded reads lacking a unique V-gene family. To address suspected cross-contamination and a sequencing artifact, a later analysis removed around 590 highly shared, low-generation-probability nucleotide sequences. In a later analysis, a clonal expansion index for each public chain was calculated from normalized within-repertoire ranks of inferred template counts. A later analysis computed generation probabilities with a VDJ recombination model fitted to out-of-frame rearrangements, and checked the results against IGoR. In a later analysis, hypergeometric tests were used to score TCR-TCR, TCR-HLA and TCR-CMV co-occurrence, with a repertoire-size bias correction applied to TCR pairs. To estimate false discovery rates, a later analysis permuted the HLA or CMV assignments 20 times. A later analysis grouped co-occurring TCRs with DBSCAN, adding TCRdist sequence similarity when clustering within HLA-allele-positive subsets. Repertoires with fewer than 30,000 or more than 120,000 public chains, plus five repertoires with anomalous nucleotide sharing, were excluded from co-occurrence clustering. TCRdb mirrors the immuneACCESS table, restricted to in-frame sequences. Some clones are absent from its copies; in checked studies, under half trace to an unresolved V gene, and the reason for the others is unknown. That table gives V, J and clone size, and the DNA gave D and trimming. Here the sample has approximately 160,000 clones; 77% occur a single time. The ten most abundant clones make up over 2% of the sample.

The rearranged chain carries TRBV5-8 and TRBJ1-1; the D gene assignment is ambiguous. Sequenced sample: PBMCs. The sequence was obtained from a woman in her 40s in good health and CMV-seropositive. The DNA sequence is given as TGTGCCAGCAGCCCGGGGAGGGAGGATACTGAAGCTTTCTTT. It codes for CASSPGREDTEAFF.